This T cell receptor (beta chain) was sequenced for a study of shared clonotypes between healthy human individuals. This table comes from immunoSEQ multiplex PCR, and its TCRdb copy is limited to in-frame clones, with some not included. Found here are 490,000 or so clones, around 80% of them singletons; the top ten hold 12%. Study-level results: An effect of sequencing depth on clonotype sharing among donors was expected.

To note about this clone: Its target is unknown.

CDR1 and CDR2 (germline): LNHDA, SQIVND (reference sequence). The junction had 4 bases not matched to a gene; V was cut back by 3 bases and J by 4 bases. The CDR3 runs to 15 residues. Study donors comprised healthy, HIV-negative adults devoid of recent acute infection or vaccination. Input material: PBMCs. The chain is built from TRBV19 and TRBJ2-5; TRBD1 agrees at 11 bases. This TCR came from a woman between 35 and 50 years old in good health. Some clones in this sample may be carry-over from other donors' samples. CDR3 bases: TGTGCCAGTAGTATGGGACAGGGGGGGAGAGAGACCCAGTACTTC. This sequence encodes CASSMGQGGRETQYF.